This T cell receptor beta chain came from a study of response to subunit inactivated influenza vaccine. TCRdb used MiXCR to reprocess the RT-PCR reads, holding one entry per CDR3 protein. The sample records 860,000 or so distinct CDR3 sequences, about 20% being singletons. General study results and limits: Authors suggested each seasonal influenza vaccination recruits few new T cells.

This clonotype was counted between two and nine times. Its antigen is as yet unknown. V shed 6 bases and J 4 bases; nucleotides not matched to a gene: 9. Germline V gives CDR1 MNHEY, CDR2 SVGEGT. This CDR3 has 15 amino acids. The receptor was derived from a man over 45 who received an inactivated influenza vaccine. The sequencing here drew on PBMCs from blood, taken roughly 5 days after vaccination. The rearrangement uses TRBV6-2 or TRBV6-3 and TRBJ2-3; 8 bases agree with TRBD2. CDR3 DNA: TGTGCCAGCAGCGAGACCAGCGGGAGATCAGATACGCAGTATTTT. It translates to CASSETSGRSDTQYF.